This TCR beta chain was sequenced in a study of OX40 agonist ivuxolimab in advanced cancers. Across the whole study: Having had anti-PD-1, anti-PD-L1 or anti-CTLA-4 therapy before was allowed, and approximately 40% had some.

Libraries were prepared by immunoSEQ multiplex PCR; TCRdb keeps only in-frame clonotypes and omits some of them. The sample yields tens of thousands of clones, 80% to 85% seen once. Sampled blood was obtained at baseline, cycle 4 day 1, and cycle 7 day 1. Study-level findings and limits: CD4+ and CD8+ T cells in blood underwent clonal expansion by week 6 at 0.1 to 3.0 mg/kg. Average numbers of expanded clones were greater in CD8+ T cells than in CD4+.

With respect to this clone: The antigen remains unidentified.

Germline CDR1 reads MNHEY; CDR2 reads SVGAGI. The CDR3 is 13 residues long. Trimming stripped 5 bases from V and 10 bases from J, with 12 bases between. The chain links TRBV6-5 to TRBJ1-6; maybe TRBD1 (5 bases). The specimen was CD4+ or CD8+ T cells sorted from blood, collected in a trial of the OX40 agonist ivuxolimab. This clonotype was sampled from an adult with an advanced solid tumor such as melanoma, head and neck, liver or kidney cancer. DNA of the CDR3: TGTGCCAGCAGTGAGCAGGGAATCTCACCCCTCCACTTT. As protein: CASSEQGISPLHF.